Following are 7 T cell receptor beta chains from one sample sequenced in a study of T cell responses to AZD1222 COVID-19 vaccine. Repertoires were generated with immunoSEQ multiplex PCR, while TCRdb's copy carries only in-frame clones and drops some. The sample records roughly 120,000 clones, about 85% being singletons. This specimen was peripheral blood, taken 28 days after the second AZD1222 dose. These receptors came from an adult who received the AZD1222 COVID-19 vaccine.

The rearrangement uses TRBV19 and TRBJ2-7; D may be TRBD1 (6 bases). The CDR3 is 13 amino acids. V lost 8 bases, J lost 5 bases, and 16 bases lay in between. Germline lookup yields CDR1 LNHDA and CDR2 SQIVND (reference sequence). The CDR3 sequence: CASSGTRVDEQYF. In nucleotides, the CDR3 is TGTGCCAGTTCCGGGACAAGGGTAGACGAGCAGTACTTC.

The V gene is TRBV25-1, the J gene TRBJ2-1, with TRBD1 identical over 12 bases. The CDR3 has 15 amino acids. The junction had 8 bases not matched to a gene; V was cut back by 2 bases and J by 12 bases. Germline values: CDR1 MGHDK, CDR2 SYGVNS. The CDR3 protein is CASSEVGTGGYRQFF. DNA for the CDR3: TGTGCCAGCAGTGAAGTCGGGACAGGGGGCTATCGGCAGTTCTTC.

The chain links TRBV5-5 to TRBJ1-2; D gene uncertain. The CDR3 length is 17 residues. Deletions cut 0 bases from V and 4 bases from J, with 19 bases between. Germline assignment: CDR1 SGHKS and CDR2 YYEKEE (reference sequence). The DNA for the CDR3 is TGTGCCAGCAGCTTGGCCGGCTTTACCCGGGCCGGCTATGGCTACACCTTC. Encoded protein: CASSLAGFTRAGYGYTF.

The J gene is TRBJ1-5, the V gene TRBV6-2 or TRBV6-3, with 8 bases that match TRBD1. V shed 0 bases, J shed 6 bases, and the junction held 10 bases outside the gene matches. The germline V gene encodes CDR1 MNHEY and CDR2 SVGEGT. This CDR3 has 17 residues. CDR3 in amino acids: CASSYSLARGLSQPQHF. The CDR3 DNA sequence: TGTGCCAGCAGTTACTCCTTAGCCAGGGGGCTGAGTCAGCCCCAGCATTTT.

This clone appeared a few times. The gene calls are TRBV15 and TRBJ1-5; D not certain. CDR1 and CDR2 from the germline V gene are LNHNV and YYDKDF (reference sequence). Trimming left V 0 bases short and J 6 bases short, with 9 bases between. This CDR3 spans 14 amino acids. CDR3 nucleotide sequence: TGTGCCACCAGCAGAGAGGAAGGGAGTCAGCCCCAGCATTTT. Translating it yields CATSREEGSQPQHF.

The rearrangement uses TRBV11-2 and TRBJ2-3; 9 bases are a match to TRBD1. The V and J ends lost 5 bases and 5 bases, in that order; junction bases with no gene match: 8. Germline CDR1 is SGHAT and CDR2 is FQNNGV. The CDR3 runs to 15 residues. CDR3 in DNA: TGTGCCAGCAGCCTCGGGACAGGGTTTGTAGATACGCAGTATTTT. This sequence encodes CASSLGTGFVDTQYF.

The chain links TRBV5-3 to TRBJ1-4, with D maybe TRBD1 (5 bases). TRBV5-3 is an open reading frame, and its role is uncertain. This CDR3 has 11 amino acids. V dropped 8 bases and J dropped 7 bases, with 9 bases sitting between them. In DNA, the CDR3 is TGTGCCAGCACAGGCGCTGAAAAACTGTTTTTT. Translation gives CASTGAEKLFF.